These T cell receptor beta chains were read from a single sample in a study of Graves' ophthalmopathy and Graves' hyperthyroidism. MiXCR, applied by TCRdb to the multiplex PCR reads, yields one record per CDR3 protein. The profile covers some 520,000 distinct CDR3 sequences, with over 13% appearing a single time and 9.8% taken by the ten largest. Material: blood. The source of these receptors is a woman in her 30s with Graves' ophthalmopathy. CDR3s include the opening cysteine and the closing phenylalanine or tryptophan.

CDR3: CASSLKLGQGRTEAFF; J: TRBJ1-1; V: TRBV5-4
CDR3: CARSLGHPGELFF; J: TRBJ2-2; V: TRBV11-3
CDR3: CATSDSDRNQETQYF; J: TRBJ2-5; V: TRBV24-1
CDR3: CASSLLPGLVGTGELFF; J: TRBJ2-2; V: TRBV5-1
CDR3: CASSGTDRLGEQYF; J: TRBJ2-7; V: TRBV25-1
CDR3: CASSETGGGETQYF; J: TRBJ2-5; V: TRBV7-3
CDR3: CASSDRWHRGGKSSYEQYF; J: TRBJ2-7; V: TRBV6-4
CDR3: CASSWGLAAEQYF; J: TRBJ2-7; V: TRBV12-3/TRBV12-4
CDR3: CASSQGVASDYEQYF; J: TRBJ2-7; V: TRBV3-1
CDR3: CAWPGTSNTGELFF; J: TRBJ2-2; V: TRBV30
CDR3: CASSPVGQGKEAEAFF; J: TRBJ1-1; V: TRBV12-3/TRBV12-4
CDR3: CASSLPRVGGYTF; J: TRBJ1-2; V: TRBV12-3/TRBV12-4
CDR3: CASSGGSGTEAFF; J: TRBJ1-1; V: TRBV10-1
CDR3: CASSTRSYGYTF; J: TRBJ1-2; V: TRBV12-3/TRBV12-4
CDR3: CSARPGDSSYNSPLHF; J: TRBJ1-6; V: TRBV20-1
CDR3: CASSEEPGNTDTQYF; J: TRBJ2-3; V: TRBV4-2
CDR3: CASKGLAAQETQYF; J: TRBJ2-5; V: TRBV6-5
CDR3: CASSWAGGPYEQYF; J: TRBJ2-7; V: TRBV6-5
CDR3: CASTPGDLGTEAFF; J: TRBJ1-1; V: TRBV5-1
CDR3: CASSKGGWVNQPQHF; J: TRBJ1-5; V: TRBV27
CDR3: CAWSVRGGRNTGELFF; J: TRBJ2-2; V: TRBV30
CDR3: CASSFDRLSNQPQHF; J: TRBJ1-5; V: TRBV7-2
CDR3: CASSQRGAGPDTQYF; J: TRBJ2-3; V: TRBV5-1
CDR3: CASTPDLDNQPQHF; J: TRBJ1-5; V: TRBV12-3/TRBV12-4
CDR3: CASSVEGRTGGTEAFF; J: TRBJ1-1; V: TRBV9
CDR3: CASSRRTSGRAGGQETQYF; J: TRBJ2-5; V: TRBV25-1
CDR3: CASRLQGPGNTIYF; J: TRBJ1-3; V: TRBV6-2/TRBV6-3
CDR3: CASSLRGGALDNQPQHF; J: TRBJ1-5; V: TRBV12-3/TRBV12-4
CDR3: CASSLVVAEAFF; J: TRBJ1-1; V: TRBV12-3/TRBV12-4
CDR3: CSVEVRLFKNIQYF; J: TRBJ2-4; V: TRBV29-1
CDR3: CASSEKAGNYGYTF; J: TRBJ1-2; V: TRBV6-1
CDR3: CASSTGIDRGNTEAFF; J: TRBJ1-1; V: TRBV6-1
CDR3: CASSRTLTGGGYTF; J: TRBJ1-2; V: TRBV5-1
CDR3: CASSQDGRGDYGYTF; J: TRBJ1-2; V: TRBV4-3
CDR3: CASRRNHKGQYF; J: TRBJ2-7; V: TRBV12-3/TRBV12-4
CDR3: CAWGKNPGEAFF; J: TRBJ1-1; V: TRBV30
CDR3: CSVGLAGYEQYF; J: TRBJ2-7; V: TRBV29-1
CDR3: CATSEGLGNQPQHF; J: TRBJ1-5; V: TRBV15
CDR3: CATSDLRPRTGELFF; J: TRBJ2-2; V: TRBV24-1
CDR3: CSASGGGATEAFF; J: TRBJ1-1; V: TRBV20-1
CDR3: CASSLGSSQIQPYEQYF; J: TRBJ2-7; V: TRBV7-8
CDR3: CASSRQDPGQANSPLHF; J: TRBJ1-6; V: TRBV4-2
CDR3: CASSQARGLGYGYTF; J: TRBJ1-2; V: TRBV14
CDR3: CSVGQSSYEQYF; J: TRBJ2-7; V: TRBV29-1
CDR3: CSVDSVSTDTQYF; J: TRBJ2-3; V: TRBV29-1
CDR3: CASKVGQETQYF; J: TRBJ2-5; V: TRBV28
CDR3: CASSQDQGWSGAQYF; J: TRBJ2-4; V: TRBV4-1
CDR3: CAIQRETNTEAFF; J: TRBJ1-1; V: TRBV6-1
CDR3: CASSGLAGPAGEQYF; J: TRBJ2-7; V: TRBV12-3/TRBV12-4
CDR3: CASSYSIRGSTNEKLFF; J: TRBJ1-4; V: TRBV6-2/TRBV6-3
CDR3: CASSYSTSSPLHF; J: TRBJ1-6; V: TRBV6-5
CDR3: CAWSVRNTEAFF; J: TRBJ1-1; V: TRBV30
CDR3: CASQSASQVSGNTIYF; J: TRBJ1-3; V: TRBV12-3/TRBV12-4
CDR3: CSAYDLTGNSPLHF; J: TRBJ1-6; V: TRBV20-1
CDR3: CASSSTGQTLETQYF; J: TRBJ2-5; V: TRBV11-1